This TCR beta chain was sequenced for a study of identical twins. Unique molecular identifiers were in the cDNA, with template-switch universal primer binding. A single record per CDR3 protein comes from TCRdb applying MiXCR to the 5' RACE reads. The repertoire consists of fewer than 250,000 distinct CDR3 sequences, with around 10% occurring once and the leading ten covering 4% to 6%. The CDR3 is made up of 13 amino acids. Losses at the gene ends were 4 bases for V and 6 bases for J; bases not matched to a gene: 0. The TCR sequence derives from a woman aged 18-29 years in good health. The V and J genes are TRBV12-3 or TRBV12-4 and TRBJ1-4, with 9 nucleotides matching TRBD1. The sequenced sample consisted of memory (CD45RO+) T cells sorted from blood. The DNA for the CDR3 is TGTGCCAGCAGTTGGACAGGGGATGAAAAACTGTTTTTT. Translated: CASSWTGDEKLFF.